This T cell receptor (beta chain) was observed in a study of T cells in Graves' hyperthyroidism and ophthalmopathy. The V gene's germline CDR1 is SEHNR and CDR2 FQNEAQ (reference sequence). The CDR3 covers 15 residues. Researchers amplified the TCR beta CDR3 regions from RNA transcripts. The HTBI primer set drove a first-round RT-PCR of the TCR CDR3. MiXCR was run by TCRdb on the multiplex PCR reads, yielding one entry per CDR3 protein. The data contain 92,000 or so distinct CDR3 sequences, roughly half of them singletons. Remarks on this clonotype: At one boundary the junction diverges from the germline segment, which might be a read error.

The sequenced sample was blood. The chain joins TRBV7-9 to TRBJ1-2; TRBD1 agrees at 11 bases. This clonotype was sampled from a woman in her thirties or forties with Graves' hyperthyroidism. CDR3 coding DNA: TGCGCCAGCAGAAACGGACAGGGGGCCTACTATGGCTACACCTTC. This codes for CASRNGQGAYYGYTF.